The entry that follows covers one T cell receptor (beta chain) sequence. Its antigen is currently not known. The input lacks base qualities; no much larger clone sits a single base away. These data belong to a study of OX40 agonist ivuxolimab in advanced cancers. General notes on the study: Ivuxolimab was a fully human IgG2 agonistic monoclonal antibody targeting the costimulatory receptor OX40 (CD134). The paper covers the monotherapy dose-escalation part of the phase I ivuxolimab trial, which included N ≈ 54 patients. The point of sequencing TCRbeta in the periphery was to test whether ivuxolimab changed TCR sequence diversity and drove clonal T-cell expansion. Intravenous ivuxolimab was administered to patients every 2 weeks at six dose levels: 0.01, 0.1, 0.3, 1.5, 3 and 10 mg/kg. Partial responses occurred in three dose-escalation patients: two with cutaneous melanoma and one with hepatocellular carcinoma. Of the roughly 51 patients in dose escalation, about 20 had hepatocellular carcinoma, some 15 had melanoma, 9 had renal cell carcinoma and 9 had head and neck cancer. Prior anti-PD-1, anti-PD-L1 or anti-CTLA-4 therapy was permitted, and approximately 41% of dose-escalation patients had received checkpoint inhibitors. A male proportion of approximately 83% and a mean age of approximately 60 years, ranging from roughly 20 to 80, were recorded for the dose-escalation cohort. The research as a whole found: At doses from 0.1 to 3.0 mg/kg, clonal expansion was seen in both CD4+ and CD8+ blood T cells between baseline and week 6. Antigen specificity was not determined for the clonally expanded peripheral T cells. On average, CD8+ T cells showed more expanded clones than CD4+ T cells after ivuxolimab. Low levels of normalized T-cell clonal expansion were also seen in some patients who did not respond. Partial responders in the 0.1-3.0 mg/kg groups had among the lowest normalized peripheral clonal expansion, especially among CD8+ T cells.

Patients with a history of autoimmune disease or receiving systemic immunosuppression were excluded from the trial. Peripheral blood for TCR sequencing was drawn from every dose cohort at baseline, at cycle 4 day 1 and at cycle 7 day 1. The samples were drawn from a first-in-human, open-label, multicenter phase I dose-escalation trial of ivuxolimab. Adults with locally advanced or metastatic melanoma, renal cell, hepatocellular, or head and neck squamous cell carcinoma were enrolled in the trial. Before TCR sequencing, CD4+ and CD8+ T cells were separately sorted from peripheral blood. To sequence the TCRbeta CDR3 region, genomic DNA was isolated from the sorted cells. TCRbeta CDR3 regions were sequenced using the immunoSEQ Assay. TCRdb retrieved this table from immuneACCESS and kept in-frame rearrangements only. Not all clones are present; in checked studies, unresolved V genes account for under half, and no reason is known for the remainder. The sample table holds around 99,000 clones, of which around 93% were seen once. The ten top clones hold about 1.2% of the sample.

The CDR3 goes from the cysteine to the phenylalanine over 15 residues. Only CDR3 DNA remains: 45 bases, in frame from the first base. The germline V gene sets CDR1 to MDHEN and CDR2 to SYDVKM. At the junction V is shortened by 4 bases and J by 4 bases, with 16 bases in between. The source material was CD4+ or CD8+ T cells sorted from blood, sampled in a trial of the OX40 agonist ivuxolimab. The sequence was collected from an adult with an advanced solid tumor such as melanoma, head and neck, liver or kidney cancer. Recombination linked TRBV28 to TRBJ2-5; 5 matching bases give a weak D call of TRBD2. The CDR3 amino acid sequence is: CASSSRVLDLETQYF. The DNA is as follows: TGTGCCAGCAGTTCGAGGGTACTAGACTTAGAGACCCAGTACTTC. Outside the CDR3, residues come from the reference TRBV28 and TRBJ2-5 proteins, so the full variable domain is: DVKVTQSSRYLVKRTGEKVFLECVQDMDHENMFWYRQDPGLGLRLIYFSYDVKMKEKGDIPEGYSVSREKKERFSLILESASTNQTSMYLCASSSRVLDLETQYFGPGTRLLVL.